This T cell receptor (beta chain) was captured in a study of T cells after yellow fever vaccination. TCRdb redid the calling of the 5' RACE reads with MiXCR, one entry per CDR3 protein. The table lists 250,000 to 350,000 distinct CDR3 sequences, around 7% of them singletons. After removal of 4 bases from V and 4 bases from J, the junction contained 4 bases not matched to a gene. CDR1 is SGHRS, CDR2 YFSETQ, per germline. This CDR3 has 14 amino acids. Many counts were recorded for this clonotype. This chain uses TRBV5-1 with TRBJ1-1, with TRBD1 identical over 10 bases. The sequence derives from a man younger than 35 who received the YFV17D yellow fever vaccine. Sample: PBMCs, taken roughly 45 days after the first yellow fever vaccination. CDR3 in amino acids: CASSVRTGGTEAFF. CDR3 DNA sequence: TGCGCCAGCAGCGTCAGGACAGGGGGCACTGAAGCTTTCTTT. The full variable domain, with the rest looked up from reference TRBV5-1 and TRBJ1-1, is KAGVTQTPRYLIKTRGQQVTLSCSPISGHRSVSWYQQTPGQGLQFLFEYFSETQRNKGNFPGRFSGRQFSNSRSEMNVSTLELGDSALYLCASSVRTGGTEAFFGQGTRLTVV.